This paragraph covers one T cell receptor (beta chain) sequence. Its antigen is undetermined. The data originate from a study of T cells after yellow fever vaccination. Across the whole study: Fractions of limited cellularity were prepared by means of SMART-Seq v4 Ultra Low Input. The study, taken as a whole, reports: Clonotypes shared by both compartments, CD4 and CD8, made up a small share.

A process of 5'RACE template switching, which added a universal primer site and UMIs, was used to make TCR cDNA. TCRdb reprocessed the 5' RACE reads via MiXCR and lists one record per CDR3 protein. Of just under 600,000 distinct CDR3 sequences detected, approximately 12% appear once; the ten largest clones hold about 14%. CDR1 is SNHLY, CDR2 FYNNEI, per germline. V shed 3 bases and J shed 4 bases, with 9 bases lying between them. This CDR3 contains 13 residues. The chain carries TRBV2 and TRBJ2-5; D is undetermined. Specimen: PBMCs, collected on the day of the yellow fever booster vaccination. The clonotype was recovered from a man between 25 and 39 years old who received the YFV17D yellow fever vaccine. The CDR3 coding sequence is TGTGCCAGCAGTGACTCCGAGCTAGAGACCCAGTACTTC. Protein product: CASSDSELETQYF.